Listed below are T cell receptor beta chains from one sample, sequenced in a study of OX40 agonist ivuxolimab in advanced cancers. Profiled with immunoSEQ multiplex PCR; TCRdb holds only in-frame clones, not every one. The table lists 65,000 to 80,000 clones, 80% to 90% of them singletons, with 1.9% in the top ten. The material was CD4+ or CD8+ T cells sorted from blood, obtained in a trial of the OX40 agonist ivuxolimab. All receptors derive from an adult with an advanced solid tumor such as melanoma, head and neck, liver or kidney cancer. CDR3s include the opening cysteine and the closing phenylalanine or tryptophan. The D gene is left open where the match is weak. A clone size is listed for some rows: how often the clone was seen (once, few, many), or a class if it is expanded.

size,J,length,V,D,DNA,CDR3
NA,TRBJ2-2,15,TRBV19,TRBD1,TGTGCCAGTACCCGGGACAGGGGCCCCACCGGGGAGCTGTTTTTT,CASTRDRGPTGELFF
NA,TRBJ1-4,15,TRBV28,NA,TGTGCCAGCAGTTTATTGGGGACCCAAAGAGAAAAACTGTTTTTT,CASSLLGTQREKLFF
NA,TRBJ1-5,15,TRBV5-5,NA,TGTGCCAGCAGCTACGGGACAAGAAGACATCAGCCCCAGCATTTT,CASSYGTRRHQPQHF
NA,TRBJ2-7,13,TRBV4-2,NA,TGTGCCAGCAGCCAAGGACAGGCCTACGAGCAGTACTTC,CASSQGQAYEQYF
NA,TRBJ2-7,14,TRBV19,TRBD1,TGTGCCAGTAGTATGGGGACAGGTGTGTACGAGCAGTACTTC,CASSMGTGVYEQYF
NA,TRBJ2-5,14,TRBV28,NA,TGTGCCAGCAGTTCTGGCGGTTCCCAAGAGACCCAGTACTTC,CASSSGGSQETQYF
NA,TRBJ1-2,15,TRBV7-2,NA,TGTGCCAGCAGCTTAGGGCGTGGGACAACGGATGGCTACACCTTC,CASSLGRGTTDGYTF
NA,TRBJ2-3,18,TRBV7-9,TRBD2,TGTGCCAGCAGCCTGACCCGAGGACTAGCGGGAACCACAGATACGCAGTATTTT,CASSLTRGLAGTTDTQYF
NA,TRBJ2-4,17,TRBV28,NA,TGTGCCAGCAGTTTATCACAGGATGGTCTAGCCAAAAACATTCAGTACTTC,CASSLSQDGLAKNIQYF
NA,TRBJ1-1,16,TRBV19,NA,TGTGCCAGTAGTATTGTAAAGACAGCTCGCGGAATAGGAGCTTTCTTT,CASSIVKTARGIGAFF
once,TRBJ1-4,14,TRBV27,NA,TGTGCCAGCAGTTTATCGGCAGCCCATGAAAAACTGTTTTTT,CASSLSAAHEKLFF
once,TRBJ2-5,15,TRBV19,NA,TGTGCCAGTAGTATAGGCGCAACGTACCAAGAGACCCAGTACTTC,CASSIGATYQETQYF
NA,TRBJ2-5,14,TRBV18,NA,TGTGCCAGCTCACCCTCAGGCCCGAGGGAGACCCAGTACTTC,CASSPSGPRETQYF
NA,TRBJ2-3,13,TRBV9,NA,TGTGCCAGCAGCGTAAAATCCCAAGATACGCAGTATTTT,CASSVKSQDTQYF
NA,TRBJ2-1,15,TRBV9,TRBD1,TGTGCCAGCAGCCTTCTGGGACAGGGGGCGAATGAGCAGTTCTTC,CASSLLGQGANEQFF
NA,TRBJ2-3,16,TRBV19,TRBD1,TGTGCCAGTAGGGAAACTGGACAGGGGGCGGGAGATACGCAGTATTTT,CASRETGQGAGDTQYF
NA,TRBJ2-3,14,TRBV7-2,NA,TGTGCCAGCAGCTTCTACTCCACTTTGGATACGCAGTATTTT,CASSFYSTLDTQYF
NA,TRBJ1-5,16,TRBV18,NA,TGTGCCAGCTCACCACCGGGAGTAAATAGCAATCAGCCCCAGCATTTT,CASSPPGVNSNQPQHF
NA,TRBJ2-7,12,TRBV6-5,NA,TGTGCCAGCAGTGCCTTGTTGTACGAGCAGTACTTC,CASSALLYEQYF
NA,TRBJ2-2,14,TRBV27,TRBD2,TGTGCCAGCCTAGCGGGGGGAAGGTCTGGGGAGCTGTTTTTT,CASLAGGRSGELFF
few,TRBJ2-7,15,TRBV5-1,TRBD2,TGCGCCAGCAGCTTAGGACTAGCGGTTAACTACGAGCAGTACTTC,CASSLGLAVNYEQYF
NA,TRBJ1-1,11,TRBV5-6,NA,TGTGCCAGCAGCGGGGGGTTTGGGGCTTTCTTT,CASSGGFGAFF
NA,TRBJ2-7,13,TRBV6-1,NA,TGTGCCAGCATGTCTCGGGGCCCCTACGAGCAGTACTTC,CASMSRGPYEQYF
once,TRBJ2-7,16,TRBV19,TRBD1,TGTGCCAGTAGTGGCAGACAGGGGGCTCGGATGTACGAGCAGTACTTC,CASSGRQGARMYEQYF
NA,TRBJ1-5,13,TRBV6-5,TRBD1,TGTGCCAGCAGCGGGGACAGGAATCAGCCCCAGCATTTT,CASSGDRNQPQHF
NA,TRBJ1-2,13,TRBV28,NA,TGTGCCAGCAGGGAGGGCACTAGTGATGGCTACACCTTC,CASREGTSDGYTF
NA,TRBJ1-5,15,TRBV5-1,TRBD1,TGCGCCAGCAGCTTGGGCACAGGGGCGCGTCAGCCCCAGCATTTT,CASSLGTGARQPQHF
once,TRBJ2-1,16,TRBV28,TRBD1,TGTGCCAGCAGTCCAACCAGGGGGCCAGCCTACAATGAGCAGTTCTTC,CASSPTRGPAYNEQFF
NA,TRBJ2-3,15,TRBV7-9,NA,TGTGCCAGCACCTACGCCCAAGGGAAGGTAGATACGCAGTATTTT,CASTYAQGKVDTQYF